One sample yielded the 3 T cell receptor beta chains listed below, sequenced in a study of blood T cell repertoires in COVID-19. The assay was immunoSEQ multiplex PCR, and TCRdb's table has in-frame clones only and misses some. The table has some 180,000 clones, around 84% seen once. Sequencing used PBMCs or T cells enriched from blood (not recorded which). The receptors shown here come from a woman in her 30s who had been exposed to COVID-19.

The chain has TRBV10-3 and TRBJ2-5, with TRBD2 as a possible D gene (6 bases). V shed 2 bases and J shed 2 bases, with 12 bases lying between them. This CDR3 contains 15 residues. Germline CDR1 ENHRY, CDR2 SYGVKD. Here the CDR3 reads CAISEPSEGQETQYF. The CDR3 coding sequence is TGTGCCATCAGTGAGCCTAGCGAGGGGCAAGAGACCCAGTACTTC.

This clone appeared a few times. This sequence joins TRBV30 and TRBJ1-4, with 9 bases lining up with TRBD1. The trim removed 1 base at V and 3 bases at J, leaving 3 bases unmatched. CDR1 GTSNPN and CDR2 SVGIG come from the germline V gene (reference sequence). This CDR3 is built from 15 residues. CDR3 residues: CAWSAGQGPNEKLFF. The CDR3, as DNA: TGTGCCTGGAGTGCCGGACAGGGGCCTAATGAAAAACTGTTTTTT. Together with reference TRBV30 and TRBJ1-4, the CDR3 gives the full variable domain: SQTIHQWPATLVQPVGSPLSLECTVEGTSNPNLYWYRQAAGRGLQLLFYSVGIGQISSEVPQNLSASRPQDRQFILSSKKLLLSDSGFYLCAWSAGQGPNEKLFFGSGTQLSVL.

CDR3 sequence reads: CASSQDIRGREQYF. CDR3 sequence (DNA): TGTGCCAGCAGCCAAGATATTAGGGGTCGCGAGCAGTACTTC. This sequence joins TRBV3-1 (or the pseudogene TRBV3-2) and TRBJ2-7; maybe TRBD1 (5 bases). Germline V gene sequence: CDR1 LGHDT, CDR2 YNNKEL (reference sequence). V was cut by 0 bases and J by 6 bases, with 12 bases left in between. CDR3 length: 14 amino acids.